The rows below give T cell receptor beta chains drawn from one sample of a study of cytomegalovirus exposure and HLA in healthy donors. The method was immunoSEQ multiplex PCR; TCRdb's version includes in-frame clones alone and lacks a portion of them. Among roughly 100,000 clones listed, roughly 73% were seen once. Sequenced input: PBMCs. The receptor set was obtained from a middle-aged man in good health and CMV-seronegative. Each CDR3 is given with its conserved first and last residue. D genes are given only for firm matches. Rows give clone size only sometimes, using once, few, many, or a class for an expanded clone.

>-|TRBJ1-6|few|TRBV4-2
TGTGCCAGCAGCCAAACAAATTCACCCCTCCACTTT
CASSQTNSPLHF
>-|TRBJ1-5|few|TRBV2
TGTGCCAGCAAGTCGATAATGTCGGGCAATCAGCCCCAGCATTTT
CASKSIMSGNQPQHF
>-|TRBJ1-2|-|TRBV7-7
TGTGCCAGCAGCTTAGTTCCCGGGGAGGGGGGCTACACCTTC
CASSLVPGEGGYTF
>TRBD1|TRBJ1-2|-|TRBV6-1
TGTGCCAGCAGTAAACAGGGGGCGCCTAACTATGGCTACACCTTC
CASSKQGAPNYGYTF
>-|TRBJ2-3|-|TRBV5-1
TGCGCCAGCACCACGACAGGCTCAGATACGCAGTATTTT
CASTTTGSDTQYF
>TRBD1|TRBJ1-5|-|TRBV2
TGTGCCAGCAGTCTACAGGGGGCTAGCAATCAGCCCCAGCATTTT
CASSLQGASNQPQHF
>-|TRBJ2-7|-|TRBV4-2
TGTGCCAGCAGCCAAGAGCCCGGGATTAGCTCCTACGAGCAGTACTTC
CASSQEPGISSYEQYF
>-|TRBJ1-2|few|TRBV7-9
TGTGCCAGCAGTGTAATGGCGGTGGATGGCTACACCTTC
CASSVMAVDGYTF
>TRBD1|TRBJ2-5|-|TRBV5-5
TGTGCCAGCAGCTTCAGGGGGCGGGGCGGTGAGACCCAGTACTTC
CASSFRGRGGETQYF
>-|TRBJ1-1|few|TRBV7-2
TGTGCCAGCAGCTTAGGGGGGGTGGGCACTGAAGCTTTCTTT
CASSLGGVGTEAFF
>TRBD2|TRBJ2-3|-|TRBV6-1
TGTGCCAGCAGTGAAGACAGCGGGGGGGCGGCAGATACGCAGTATTTT
CASSEDSGGAADTQYF
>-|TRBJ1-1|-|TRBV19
TGTGCCAGTAGTCTGGGACAGAACACTGAAGCTTTCTTT
CASSLGQNTEAFF
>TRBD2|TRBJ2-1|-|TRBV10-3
TGTGCCATCAGTGATGGGCGGGGGAGCTACAATGAGCAGTTCTTC
CAISDGRGSYNEQFF
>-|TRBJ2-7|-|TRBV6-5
TGTGCCAGCAGTTCTGCCTCCGAGCAGTACTTC
CASSSASEQYF
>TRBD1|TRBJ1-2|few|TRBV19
TGTGCCAGTCGACAGGGGAACTATGGCTACACCTTC
CASRQGNYGYTF
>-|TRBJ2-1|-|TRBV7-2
TGTGCCAGCAGCTTAGTAGGCAGGGGAAACAATGAGCAGTTCTTC
CASSLVGRGNNEQFF
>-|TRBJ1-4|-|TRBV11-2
TGTGCCAGCAGCTTAGTCCGTGCAACTAATGAAAAACTGTTTTTT
CASSLVRATNEKLFF
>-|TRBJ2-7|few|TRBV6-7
TGTGCCAGCAGTACCGGAACCCCCGAGGTCAGGGCCCCCTACGAGCAGTACTTC
CASSTGTPEVRAPYEQYF
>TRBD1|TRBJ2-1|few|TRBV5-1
TGCGCCAGCACTCAGGGGGTAACAGCCGACAATGAGCAGTTCTTC
CASTQGVTADNEQFF
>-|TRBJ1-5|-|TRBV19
TGTGCCAGTAGTATGTTGGAGGGTAGGAGTCAGCCCCAGCATTTT
CASSMLEGRSQPQHF
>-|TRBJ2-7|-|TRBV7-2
TGTGCCAGCAGCACGCAGGACTACGAGCAGTACTTC
CASSTQDYEQYF
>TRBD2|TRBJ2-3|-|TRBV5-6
TGTGCCAGCAGACACCGGGGGGGCGGGACAGATACGCAGTATTTT
CASRHRGGGTDTQYF
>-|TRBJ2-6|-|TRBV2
TGTGCCAGCAGGGGGCATCGGTCTGGGGCCAACGTCCTGACTTTC
CASRGHRSGANVLTF
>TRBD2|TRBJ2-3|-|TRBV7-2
TGTGCCAGCAGCCAACAATCGGTAGCGGGGGGGCTAGGAGATACGCAGTATTTT
CASSQQSVAGGLGDTQYF
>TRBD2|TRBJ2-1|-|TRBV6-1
TGTGCCAGCAGTGAAGAAGCGGGGGGCCAGGAGCAGTTCTTC
CASSEEAGGQEQFF
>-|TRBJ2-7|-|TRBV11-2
TGTGCCAGCAGCTCCTACGGGGTGTACTTC
CASSSYGVYF
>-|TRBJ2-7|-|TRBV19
TGTGCCAGTAGTATGAGGCTACGCTCCTACGAGCAGTACTTC
CASSMRLRSYEQYF
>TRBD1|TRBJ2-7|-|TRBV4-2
TGTGCCAGCAGCGGCTCAGGGGGTCTTATGTACGAGCAGTACTTC
CASSGSGGLMYEQYF